This T cell receptor beta chain was retrieved from a study of blood T cells in healthy people across ages. Germline V lookup: CDR1 LGHNA, CDR2 YSLEER. Trimming took off 0 bases at V and 5 bases at J, with 8 bases between the two ends. The length of the CDR3 is 14 residues. A second about 6 to 12 cycle PCR used barcoded and J-beta primers. TCRdb itself ran the 5' RACE reads through MiXCR, one entry per CDR3 protein. The table has 1.5 million or so distinct CDR3 sequences, approximately 42% seen once; the top ten hold around 4%. Isolating PBMCs gave at least 6 million of these cells per sample. The sample consisted of blood. This sequence originates from a young woman in good health. The rearrangement links TRBV4-3 to TRBJ2-1; the D gene is possibly TRBD2 (6 bases). In nucleotides, the CDR3 is TGCGCCAGCAGCCAAGAAGGACTAAACAATGAGCAGTTCTTC. Protein product: CASSQEGLNNEQFF.